This T cell receptor beta chain is from a study of tumor and adjacent non-tumor tissue in lung cancer. Across the study: The cohort had around eleven adenocarcinoma, 2 squamous cell and 1 small cell patients.

A note on this clonotype: Because the CDR3 is missing its conserved closing phenylalanine or tryptophan, this is likely a read error. The DNA is omitted, as the CDR3 cannot be located on it reliably, and the CDR3 follows TCRdb's listing.

The CDR3 length is 13 residues, termini included. The germline V gene encodes CDR1 SQVTM and CDR2 ANQGSEA. No cell sorting was done before RNA was extracted from the tissue. Donors were chemotherapy-naive, newly diagnosed lung cancer surgical patients in China, August–late 2014. TCRbeta libraries were built with three rounds of nested PCR, modified from ARM-PCR. TCRdb itself ran the multiplex PCR reads through MiXCR, one entry per CDR3 protein. The data contain 120,000 or so distinct CDR3 sequences, 75% to 90% of them singletons. V usage is TRBV29-1 and J usage is TRBJ2-5. The sample consisted of lung tumor tissue. The receptor was isolated from a man between 65 and 79 years old with non-small cell lung cancer. CDR3 residues: CSVVDFSRGTQCL.